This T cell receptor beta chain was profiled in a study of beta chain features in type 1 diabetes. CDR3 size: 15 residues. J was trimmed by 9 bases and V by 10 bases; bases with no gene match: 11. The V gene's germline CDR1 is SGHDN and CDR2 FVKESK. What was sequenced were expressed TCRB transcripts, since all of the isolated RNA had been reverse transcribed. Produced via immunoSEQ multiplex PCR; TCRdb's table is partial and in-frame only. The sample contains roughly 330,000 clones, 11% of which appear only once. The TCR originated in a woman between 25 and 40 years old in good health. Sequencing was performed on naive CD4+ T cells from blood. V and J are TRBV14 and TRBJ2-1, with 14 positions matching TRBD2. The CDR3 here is CATKGLAGVGGEQFF. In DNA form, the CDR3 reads TGTGCCACCAAGGGACTAGCGGGAGTTGGTGGTGAGCAGTTCTTC.